The present TCR beta chain was sequenced within a study of HIV-infected patients and healthy controls. Study outcomes and limitations: Unequal distinct sequence numbers between patients and controls complicated comparisons. MAIT alpha-chain CDR3s were frequent in healthy controls, depleted in HIV+.

Alpha and beta constant-region primers primed reverse transcription of around 500 ng RNA. Alpha and beta chain libraries were made separately by chain-specific third strand synthesis with multiplexing indices. TCRdb itself ran the 5' RACE reads through MiXCR, one entry per CDR3 protein. The repertoire holds thousands of distinct CDR3 sequences, with less than 6.5% as singletons. Note on this clonotype: The antigen is unknown.

Roughly three months, about 14 weeks, into antiretroviral therapy, follow-up blood was collected. The repertoire came from unfractionated whole blood and reflected all unsorted peripheral T cells. The starting material was blood, obtained during antiretroviral therapy. This sequence originates from an adult with HIV infection.

The CDR3 spells CSVPPRDAYTDTQYF. The CDR3 bases are TGCAGCGTCCCCCCCCGGGACGCATACACAGATACGCAGTATTTT. The J gene is TRBJ2-3, the V gene TRBV29-1, with D perhaps being TRBD1 or TRBD2 (5 bases each). This CDR3 has 15 residues. Deletions cut 6 bases from V and 2 bases from J, with 18 bases between. Germline V CDR1 and CDR2: SQVTM, ANQGSEA.